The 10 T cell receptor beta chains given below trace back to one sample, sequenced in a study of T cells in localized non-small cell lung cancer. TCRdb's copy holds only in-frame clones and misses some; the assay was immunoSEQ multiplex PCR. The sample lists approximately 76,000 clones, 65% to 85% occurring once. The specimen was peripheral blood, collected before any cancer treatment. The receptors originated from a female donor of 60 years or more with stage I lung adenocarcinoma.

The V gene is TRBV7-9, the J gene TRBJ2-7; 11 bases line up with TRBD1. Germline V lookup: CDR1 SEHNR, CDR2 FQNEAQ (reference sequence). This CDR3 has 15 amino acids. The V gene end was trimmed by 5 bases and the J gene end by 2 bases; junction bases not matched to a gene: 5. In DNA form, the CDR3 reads TGTGCCAGCAGCCCCCCGGGACAGGGGGCCTACGAGCAGTACTTC. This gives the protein CASSPPGQGAYEQYF.

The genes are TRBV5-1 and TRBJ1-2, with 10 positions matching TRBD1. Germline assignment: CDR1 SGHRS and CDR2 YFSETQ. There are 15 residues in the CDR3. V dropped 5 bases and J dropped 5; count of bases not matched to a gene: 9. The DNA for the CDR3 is TGCGCCAGCAGACGCGAGGGACAGGGGTTATATGGCTACACCTTC. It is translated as CASRREGQGLYGYTF.

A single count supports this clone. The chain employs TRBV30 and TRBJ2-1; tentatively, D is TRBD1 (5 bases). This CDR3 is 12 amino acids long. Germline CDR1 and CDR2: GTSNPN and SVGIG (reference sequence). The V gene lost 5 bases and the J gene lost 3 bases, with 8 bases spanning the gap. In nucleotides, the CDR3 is TGTGCCTGGGCAGACAGCTACAATGAGCAGTTCTTC. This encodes CAWADSYNEQFF.

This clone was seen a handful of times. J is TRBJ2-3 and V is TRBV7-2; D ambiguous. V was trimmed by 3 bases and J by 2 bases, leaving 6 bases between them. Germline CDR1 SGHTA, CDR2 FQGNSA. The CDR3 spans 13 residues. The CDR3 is CASSFDFTDTQYF. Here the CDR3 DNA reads TGTGCCAGCAGCTTTGACTTCACAGATACGCAGTATTTT.

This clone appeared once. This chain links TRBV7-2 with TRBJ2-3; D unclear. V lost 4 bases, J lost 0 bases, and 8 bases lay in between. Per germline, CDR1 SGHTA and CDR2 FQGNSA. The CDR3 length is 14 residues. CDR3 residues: CASSSDSSTDTQYF. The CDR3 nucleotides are TGTGCCAGCAGCTCCGATTCTAGCACAGATACGCAGTATTTT.

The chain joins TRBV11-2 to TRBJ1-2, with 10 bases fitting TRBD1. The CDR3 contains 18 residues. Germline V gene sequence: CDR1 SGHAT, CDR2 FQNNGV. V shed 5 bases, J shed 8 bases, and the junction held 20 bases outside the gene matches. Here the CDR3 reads CASSRGLVRQGAALGYTF. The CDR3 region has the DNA TGTGCCAGCAGCCGCGGCCTCGTAAGACAGGGGGCGGCGTTAGGCTACACCTTC.

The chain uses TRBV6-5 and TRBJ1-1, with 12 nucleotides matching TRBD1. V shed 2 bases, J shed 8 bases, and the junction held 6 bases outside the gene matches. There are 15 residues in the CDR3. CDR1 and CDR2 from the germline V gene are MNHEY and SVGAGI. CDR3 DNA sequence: TGTGCCAGCAGTTACACCCCGGGACAGGGGGCGGAAGCTTTCTTT. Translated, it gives CASSYTPGQGAEAFF.

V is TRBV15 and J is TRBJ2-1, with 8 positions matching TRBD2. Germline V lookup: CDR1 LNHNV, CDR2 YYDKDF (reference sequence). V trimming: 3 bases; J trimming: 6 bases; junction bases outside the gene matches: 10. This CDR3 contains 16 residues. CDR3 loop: CATSRSPGGKFNEQFF. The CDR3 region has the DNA TGTGCCACCAGCAGGTCCCCGGGAGGGAAATTCAATGAGCAGTTCTTC.

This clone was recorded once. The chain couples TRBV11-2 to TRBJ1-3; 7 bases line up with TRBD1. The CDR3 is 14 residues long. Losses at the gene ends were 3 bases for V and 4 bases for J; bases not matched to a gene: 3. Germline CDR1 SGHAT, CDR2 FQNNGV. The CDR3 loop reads CASSFDRDGNTIYF. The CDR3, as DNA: TGTGCCAGCAGCTTCGACAGGGACGGAAACACCATATATTTT.

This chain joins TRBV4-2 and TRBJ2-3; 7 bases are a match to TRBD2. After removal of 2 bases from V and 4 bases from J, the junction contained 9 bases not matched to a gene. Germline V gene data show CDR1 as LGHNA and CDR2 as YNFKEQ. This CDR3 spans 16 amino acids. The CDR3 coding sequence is TGTGCCAGCAGCCAACATCGGGGGGTTGGGGCAGATACGCAGTATTTT. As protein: CASSQHRGVGADTQYF.